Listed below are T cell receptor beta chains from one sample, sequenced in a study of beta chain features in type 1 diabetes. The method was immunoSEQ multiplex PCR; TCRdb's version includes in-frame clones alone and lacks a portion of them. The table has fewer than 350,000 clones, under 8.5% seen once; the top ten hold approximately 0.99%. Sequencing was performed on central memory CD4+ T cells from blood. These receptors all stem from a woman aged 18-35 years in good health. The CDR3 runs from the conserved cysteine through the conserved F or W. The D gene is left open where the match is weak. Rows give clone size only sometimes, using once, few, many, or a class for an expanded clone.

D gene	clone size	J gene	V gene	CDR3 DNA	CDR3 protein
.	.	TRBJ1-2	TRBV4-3	TGCGCCAGCAGCCCCCAACAGGGCCTTGGCTACACCTTC	CASSPQQGLGYTF
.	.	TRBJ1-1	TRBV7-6	TGTGCCAGCAGCGCCCAACAGGGCCTCACTGAAGCTTTCTTT	CASSAQQGLTEAFF
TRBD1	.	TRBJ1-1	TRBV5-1	TGCGCCAGCAGCGTTACACAGGGGCCCACTGAAGCTTTCTTT	CASSVTQGPTEAFF
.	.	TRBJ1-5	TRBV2	TGTGCCAGCAGTGTTCAGCCCCAGCATTTT	CASSVQPQHF
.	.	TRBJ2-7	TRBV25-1	TGTGCCAGCAGTGAATACCTAGGCTCCTACGAGCAGTACTTC	CASSEYLGSYEQYF
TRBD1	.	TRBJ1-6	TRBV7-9	TGTGCCAGCAGCGGAGGGGGCTGGAATTCACCCCTCCACTTT	CASSGGGWNSPLHF
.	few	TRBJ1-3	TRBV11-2	TGTGCCAGCAGCCGCGCGGGGGGGCCCCGAAACACCATATATTTT	CASSRAGGPRNTIYF
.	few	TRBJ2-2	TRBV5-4	TGTGCCAGCAGTCACCGGGACACGAACACCGGGGAGCTGTTTTTT	CASSHRDTNTGELFF
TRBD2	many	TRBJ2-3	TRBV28	TGTGCCAGCAGTGGGGTCGGGGGGAAGAGAAATACGCAGTATTTT	CASSGVGGKRNTQYF
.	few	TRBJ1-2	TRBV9	TGTGCCAGCAGCGTGGGGGATGTCGGTGGCTACACCTTC	CASSVGDVGGYTF
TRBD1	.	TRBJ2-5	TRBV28	TGTGCCAGCTCGCAAGGGACAGGGCCCCAAGAGACCCAGTACTTC	CASSQGTGPQETQYF
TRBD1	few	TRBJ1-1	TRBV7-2	TGTGCCAGCAGCTCGGGACAGTTGAACACTGAAGCTTTCTTT	CASSSGQLNTEAFF
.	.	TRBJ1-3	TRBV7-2	TGTGCCAGCAGCTTAGTCAGGGCTGGAAACACCATATATTTT	CASSLVRAGNTIYF
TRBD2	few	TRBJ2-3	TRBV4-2	TGTGCCAGCATTTCCCAGCGGGAGGGCACAGATACGCAGTATTTT	CASISQREGTDTQYF
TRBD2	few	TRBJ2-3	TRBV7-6	TGTGCCAGCAGTCACCCCGGGACTAGCGGGAGGGACACAGATACGCAGTATTTT	CASSHPGTSGRDTDTQYF
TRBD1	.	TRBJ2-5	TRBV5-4	TGTGCCAGCAGCTTAGACAGGGTCCAAGAGACCCAGTACTTC	CASSLDRVQETQYF
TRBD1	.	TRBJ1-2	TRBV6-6	TGTGCCAGCAGTACAGGGGGCTATGGCTACACCTTC	CASSTGGYGYTF
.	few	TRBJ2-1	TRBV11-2	TGTGCCAGCAGCTTGTCCCCTTCTTATGAGCAGTTCTTC	CASSLSPSYEQFF
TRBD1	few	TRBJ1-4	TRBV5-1	TGCGCCAGCAGCTTACAGGGGGAAAAACTGTTTTTT	CASSLQGEKLFF
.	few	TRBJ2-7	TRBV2	TGTGCCAGCAGTGCCGTCTACGAGCAGTACTTC	CASSAVYEQYF
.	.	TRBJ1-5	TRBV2	TGTGCCAGCACGGGGGCAAATAGCAATCAGCCCCAGCATTTT	CASTGANSNQPQHF
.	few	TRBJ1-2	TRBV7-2	TGTGCCAGCAGCCCCGCCGGCGTTTATGGCTACACCTTC	CASSPAGVYGYTF
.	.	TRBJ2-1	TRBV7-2	TGTGCCAGCAGCTTAGTGGCCCTACAAGGGAATGAGCAGTTCTTC	CASSLVALQGNEQFF
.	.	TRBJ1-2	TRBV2	TGTGCCAGCACTCCCGAGAGGGGCGGCGGCTACACCTTC	CASTPERGGGYTF
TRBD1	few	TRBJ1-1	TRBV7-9	TGTGCCAGCAGCCCCATGGGACAGAAAGTTGAAGCTTTCTTT	CASSPMGQKVEAFF
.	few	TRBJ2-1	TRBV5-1	TGCGCCAGCAGCTTAATGGGACCTTCCTACAATGAGCAGTTCTTC	CASSLMGPSYNEQFF
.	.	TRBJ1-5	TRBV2	TGTGCCAGCAGTGAACAGGGTAAGGGTAGCAATCAGCCCCAGCATTTT	CASSEQGKGSNQPQHF
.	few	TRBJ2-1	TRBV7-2	TGTGCCAGCAGCTTAGAGAGGATTTCATCAGGGGATGAGCAGTTCTTC	CASSLERISSGDEQFF
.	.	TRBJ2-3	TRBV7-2	TGTGCCAGCAGCTCGAGCGGCGGAACTAGTTTGAGTGCGCAGTATTTT	CASSSSGGTSLSAQYF
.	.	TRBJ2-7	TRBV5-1	TGCGCCAGCAGCTTGGATCCCAGGAACTACGAGCAGTACTTC	CASSLDPRNYEQYF
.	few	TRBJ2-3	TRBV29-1	TGCAGCGTTGACACCACAGGGAAGGCAGATACGCAGTATTTT	CSVDTTGKADTQYF
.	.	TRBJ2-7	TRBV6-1	TGTGCCAGCATACTAACCCCGGTGGACTCCTACGAGCAGTACTTC	CASILTPVDSYEQYF
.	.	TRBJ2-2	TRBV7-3	TGTGCCAGCAGCCCAAGGGGTTCGCAGAACACCGGGGAGCTGTTTTTT	CASSPRGSQNTGELFF
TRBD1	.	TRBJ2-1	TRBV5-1	TGCGCCAGCAGGGCCGGGACAGATCACAATGAGCAGTTCTTC	CASRAGTDHNEQFF
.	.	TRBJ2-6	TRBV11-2	TGTGCCAGCAGCCCAGAAAGGGGCTCTGGGGCCAACGTCCTGACTTTC	CASSPERGSGANVLTF
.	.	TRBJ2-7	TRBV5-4	TGTGCCAGCAGCCCGGGGACTTCCAGCTCCTACGAGCAGTACTTC	CASSPGTSSSYEQYF